Following are 11 T cell receptor beta chains from one sample sequenced in a study of T cell changes during pregnancy in multiple sclerosis. Sequencing was performed with immunoSEQ multiplex PCR; in TCRdb, only in-frame clones are kept and a portion is missing. The sample lists tens of thousands of clones, 88% occurring once. The material sequenced was peripheral blood, taken in the first trimester of pregnancy. Receptor source: a female donor with multiple sclerosis, enrolled in a pregnancy study.

The genes are TRBV28 and TRBJ2-1; the D gene is possibly TRBD1 (6 bases). Germline loops: CDR1 MDHEN, CDR2 SYDVKM. The CDR3 consists of 14 residues. The germline V and J ends were trimmed by 7 bases and 5 bases, with 15 bases remaining between them. This CDR3 is CASKNRDKDNEQFF. DNA of the CDR3: TGTGCCAGCAAGAACCGGGACAAAGACAATGAGCAGTTCTTC.

The chain carries TRBV30 and TRBJ1-6; D might be TRBD1 (6 bases). The germline V gene has CDR1 GTSNPN and CDR2 SVGIG (reference sequence). The CDR3 contains 15 residues. V lost 0 bases and J 7 bases, leaving 13 bases between the germline ends. As DNA, the CDR3 is TGTGCCTGGAGTGTTGGGGGGGCTCGGAATTCACCCCTCCACTTT. Protein sequence: CAWSVGGARNSPLHF.

This clone came up once. This sequence joins TRBV5-4 and TRBJ2-5, with TRBD1 identical over 11 bases. Germline-derived CDR1 and CDR2 are SGHNT and YYREEE (reference sequence). The V and J ends lost 4 bases and 7 bases, in that order; junction bases with no gene match: 6. This CDR3 has 14 residues. The CDR3 nucleotides are TGTGCCAGCAGCCCCTGGGACAGGGGGGGGACCCAGTACTTC. Amino acid sequence: CASSPWDRGGTQYF.

V is TRBV2 and J is TRBJ2-5, with TRBD1 matching 8 bases. With V trimmed by 6 bases and J by 2 bases, 8 bases remained unmatched. Germline V CDR1 and CDR2: SNHLY, FYNNEI. The CDR3 consists of 15 residues. The CDR3 DNA reads TGTGCCAGCAGCGGACAGGGCTACTTTCAAGAGACCCAGTACTTC. Amino acid sequence: CASSGQGYFQETQYF.

The genes are TRBV5-4 and TRBJ2-2, with D perhaps matching TRBD2 (6 bases). The CDR3 extends over 15 amino acids. The V and J ends lost 2 bases and 0 bases respectively, with 8 bases between them. Germline CDR1 is SGHNT and CDR2 is YYREEE (reference sequence). In DNA form, the CDR3 reads TGTGCCAGCAGCTTCGGGACTCCGAACACCGGGGAGCTGTTTTTT. It yields the protein CASSFGTPNTGELFF.

The rearrangement uses TRBV2 and TRBJ1-2, with D tentatively TRBD1 (5 bases). This CDR3 has 14 amino acids. Trimming removed 8 bases at V and 0 bases at J, with 13 bases between. The V gene's germline CDR1 is SNHLY and CDR2 FYNNEI. The CDR3, as DNA: TGTGCCAGCGGGCGGGACGCTTCTAACTATGGCTACACCTTC. Translation gives CASGRDASNYGYTF.

The chain is built from TRBV30 and TRBJ2-3, with 8 bases identical to TRBD1. Germline loops: CDR1 GTSNPN, CDR2 SVGIG (reference sequence). CDR3 length: 15 amino acids. V lost 2 bases and J lost 2; bases outside the gene matches: 6. CDR3: CAWSPKDRVTDTQYF. CDR3 sequence (DNA): TGTGCCTGGAGTCCCAAGGACAGGGTCACAGATACGCAGTATTTT.

The chain links TRBV5-6 to TRBJ2-3; TRBD2 matches 8 bases. The V gene end was trimmed by 5 bases and the J gene end by 1 base; junction bases not matched to a gene: 6. Germline values: CDR1 SGHDT, CDR2 YYEEEE. The CDR3 has 15 amino acids. The CDR3 DNA follows: TGTGCCAGCAGGCGGTCCGGGAGGGGCACAGATACGCAGTATTTT. This gives the protein CASRRSGRGTDTQYF.

The chain uses TRBV7-9 and TRBJ1-2, with unresolved D. This CDR3 has 15 amino acids. Germline values: CDR1 SEHNR, CDR2 FQNEAQ (reference sequence). Trimming stripped 1 base from V and 0 bases from J, with 9 bases between. In DNA, the CDR3 is TGTGCCAGCAGCTTAGGGACGGGAGCTAACTATGGCTACACCTTC. Protein product: CASSLGTGANYGYTF.

In nucleotides, the CDR3 is TGTGCCAGTAGTATATATCCCCGTGGGTCCGGGAGCACTGAAGCTTTCTTT. Protein product: CASSIYPRGSGSTEAFF. The chain employs TRBV19 and TRBJ1-1, with D unresolved. V was clipped by 2 bases and J by 4 bases, with 20 bases between them. This CDR3 is 17 amino acids long. Germline CDR1 and CDR2: LNHDA and SQIVND (reference sequence).

J is TRBJ2-2 and V is TRBV7-2; no clear D gene. The CDR3 runs to 16 residues. Trimming stripped 2 bases from V and 0 bases from J, with 10 bases between. Germline values: CDR1 SGHTA, CDR2 FQGNSA. CDR3 region: CASSLMANTNTGELFF. The CDR3 bases are TGTGCCAGCAGCTTAATGGCAAACACGAACACCGGGGAGCTGTTTTTT.